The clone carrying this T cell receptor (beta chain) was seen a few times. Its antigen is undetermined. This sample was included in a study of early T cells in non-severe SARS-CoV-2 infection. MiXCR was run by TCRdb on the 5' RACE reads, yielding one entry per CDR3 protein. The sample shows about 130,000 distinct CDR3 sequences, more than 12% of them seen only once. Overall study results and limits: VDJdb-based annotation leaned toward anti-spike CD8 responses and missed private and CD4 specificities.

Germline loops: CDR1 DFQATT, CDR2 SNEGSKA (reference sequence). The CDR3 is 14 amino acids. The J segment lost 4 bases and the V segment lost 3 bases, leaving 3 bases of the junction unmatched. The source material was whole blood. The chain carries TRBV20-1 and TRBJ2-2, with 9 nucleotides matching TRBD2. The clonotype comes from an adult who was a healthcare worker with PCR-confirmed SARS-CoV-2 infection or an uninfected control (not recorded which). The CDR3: CSARAGGSTGELFF. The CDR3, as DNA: TGCAGTGCTAGGGCGGGAGGGAGCACCGGGGAGCTGTTTTTT.